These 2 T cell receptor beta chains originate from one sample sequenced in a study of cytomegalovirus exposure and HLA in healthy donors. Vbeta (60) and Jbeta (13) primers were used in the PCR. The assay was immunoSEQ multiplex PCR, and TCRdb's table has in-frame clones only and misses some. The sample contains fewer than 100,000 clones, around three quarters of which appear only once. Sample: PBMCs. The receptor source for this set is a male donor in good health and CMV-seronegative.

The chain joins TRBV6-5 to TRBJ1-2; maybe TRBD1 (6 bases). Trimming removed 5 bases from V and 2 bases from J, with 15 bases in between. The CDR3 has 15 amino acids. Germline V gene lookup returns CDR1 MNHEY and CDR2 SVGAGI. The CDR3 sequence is CASSPLATGNYGYTF. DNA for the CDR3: TGTGCCAGCAGTCCCCTCGCGACAGGAAACTATGGCTACACCTTC.

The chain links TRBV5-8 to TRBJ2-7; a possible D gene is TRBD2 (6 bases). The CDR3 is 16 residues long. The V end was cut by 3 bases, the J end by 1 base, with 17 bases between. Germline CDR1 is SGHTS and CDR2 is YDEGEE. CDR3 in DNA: TGTGCCAGCAGCTCCTTGGAGGGTCTCGGGTCCTACGAGCAGTACTTC. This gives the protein CASSSLEGLGSYEQYF.